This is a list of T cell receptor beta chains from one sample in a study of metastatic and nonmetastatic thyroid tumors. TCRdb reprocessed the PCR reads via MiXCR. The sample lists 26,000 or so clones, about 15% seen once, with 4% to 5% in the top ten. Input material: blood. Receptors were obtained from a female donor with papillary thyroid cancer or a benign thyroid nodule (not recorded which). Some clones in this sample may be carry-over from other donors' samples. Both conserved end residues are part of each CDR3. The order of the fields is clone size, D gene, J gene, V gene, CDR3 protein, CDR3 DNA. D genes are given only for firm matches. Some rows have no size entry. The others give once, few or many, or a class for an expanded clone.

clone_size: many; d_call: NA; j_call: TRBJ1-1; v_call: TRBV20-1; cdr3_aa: CSASPGAYTEAFF; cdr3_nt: TGCAGTGCTAGCCCGGGCGCTTACACTGAAGCTTTCTTT
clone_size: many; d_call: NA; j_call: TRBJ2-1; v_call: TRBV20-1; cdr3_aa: CSARDQPGGLGEQFF; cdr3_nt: TGCAGTGCTAGAGACCAACCCGGGGGATTGGGTGAGCAGTTCTTC
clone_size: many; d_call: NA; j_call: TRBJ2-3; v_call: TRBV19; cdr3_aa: CASQLGARTSLQYF; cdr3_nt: TGTGCCAGCCAGTTGGGGGCGCGGACCTCTCTGCAGTATTTT
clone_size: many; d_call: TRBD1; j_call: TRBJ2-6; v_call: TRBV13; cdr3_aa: CASSRSLGGTGGDGANVLTF; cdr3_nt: TGTGCCAGCAGCCGGTCTCTAGGGGGGACAGGGGGCGATGGGGCCAACGTCCTGACTTTC
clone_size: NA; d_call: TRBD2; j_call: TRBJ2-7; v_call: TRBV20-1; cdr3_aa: CSAPCRFGGAGEQYF; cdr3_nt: TGCAGTGCTCCCTGTAGGTTCGGGGGGGCGGGAGAGCAGTACTTC
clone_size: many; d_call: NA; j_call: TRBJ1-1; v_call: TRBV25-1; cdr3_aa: CASTDGYTEAFF; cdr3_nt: TGTGCCAGCACCGATGGGTACACTGAAGCTTTCTTT
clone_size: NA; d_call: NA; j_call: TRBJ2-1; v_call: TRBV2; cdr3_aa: CASSRLSTSRRDNEQFF; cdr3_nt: TGTGCCAGCAGTCGGCTGAGTACTAGCCGGCGTGACAATGAGCAGTTCTTC
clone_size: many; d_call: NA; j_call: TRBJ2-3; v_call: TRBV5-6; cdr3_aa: CASSPYGTDTQYF; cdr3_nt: TGTGCCAGCAGCCCTTACGGGACAGATACGCAGTATTTT
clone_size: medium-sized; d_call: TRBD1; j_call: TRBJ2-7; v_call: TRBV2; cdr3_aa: CASTSGQGIFYEQYF; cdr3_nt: TGTGCCAGCACCTCGGGACAGGGAATCTTCTACGAGCAGTACTTC
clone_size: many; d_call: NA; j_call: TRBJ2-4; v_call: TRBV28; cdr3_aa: CASSIPALRGNIQYF; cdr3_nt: TGTGCCAGCAGTATCCCCGCCCTAAGGGGAAACATTCAGTACTTC
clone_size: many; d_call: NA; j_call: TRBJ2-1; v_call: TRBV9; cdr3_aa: CASSVGGEGDEQFF; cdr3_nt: TGTGCCAGCAGCGTAGGGGGCGAAGGGGATGAGCAGTTCTTC
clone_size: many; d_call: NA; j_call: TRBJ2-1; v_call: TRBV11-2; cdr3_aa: CASSLDSGTPQPHSYNEQFF; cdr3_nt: TGTGCCAGCAGCTTAGATTCCGGGACTCCACAACCCCACAGCTACAATGAGCAGTTCTTC
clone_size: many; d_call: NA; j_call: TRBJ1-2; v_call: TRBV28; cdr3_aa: CASSHQGRGGYTF; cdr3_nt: TGTGCCAGCAGCCATCAGGGGAGGGGTGGCTACACCTTC
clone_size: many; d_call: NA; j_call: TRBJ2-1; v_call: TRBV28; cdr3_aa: CASSSRGTQYNEQFF; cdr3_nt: TGTGCCAGCAGTTCGAGGGGGACCCAGTACAATGAGCAGTTCTTC
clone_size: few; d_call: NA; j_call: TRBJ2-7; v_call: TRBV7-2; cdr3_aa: CASSPTAYEQYF; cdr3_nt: TGTGCCAGCAGCCCGACAGCTTACGAGCAGTACTTC
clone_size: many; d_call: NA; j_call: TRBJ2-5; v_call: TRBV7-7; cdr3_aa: CASSLDGGYQETQYF; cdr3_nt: TGTGCTAGCAGCTTAGATGGAGGGTACCAAGAGACCCAGTACTTC
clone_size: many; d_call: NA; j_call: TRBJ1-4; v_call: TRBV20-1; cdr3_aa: CSASPLSEKLFF; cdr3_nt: TGCAGTGCTAGCCCCCTTAGTGAAAAACTGTTTTTT
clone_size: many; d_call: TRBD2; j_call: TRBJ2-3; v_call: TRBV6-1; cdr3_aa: CASSESGVGLAGGYTQYF; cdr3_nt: TGTGCCAGCAGTGAAAGTGGAGTGGGGCTAGCGGGAGGATATACGCAGTATTTT
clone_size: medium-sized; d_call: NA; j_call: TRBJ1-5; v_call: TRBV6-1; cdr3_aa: CASSGLGVNQPQHF; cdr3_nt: TGTGCCAGCAGTGGGCTCGGTGTGAATCAGCCCCAGCATTTT
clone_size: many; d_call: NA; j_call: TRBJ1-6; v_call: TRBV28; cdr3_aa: CASSFFQDDSPLHF; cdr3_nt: TGTGCCAGCAGTTTTTTTCAGGACGATTCACCCCTCCACTTT
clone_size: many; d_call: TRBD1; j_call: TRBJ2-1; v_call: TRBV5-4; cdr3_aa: CASSLGDRVRINEQFF; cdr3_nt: TGTGCCAGCAGCTTGGGGGACAGGGTAAGGATCAATGAGCAGTTCTTC
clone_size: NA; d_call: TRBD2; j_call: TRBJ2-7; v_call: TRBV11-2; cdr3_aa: CASSFQTTSGTYEQYF; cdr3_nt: TGTGCCAGCAGCTTCCAGACCACTAGCGGGACGTACGAGCAGTACTTC
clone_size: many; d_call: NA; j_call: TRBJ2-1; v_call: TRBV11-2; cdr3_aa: CASSPDTAEQFF; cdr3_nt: TGTGCCAGCAGCCCTGACACGGCTGAGCAGTTCTTC
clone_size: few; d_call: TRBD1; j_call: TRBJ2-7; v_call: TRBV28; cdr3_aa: CASSPGQGYDQYF; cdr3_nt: TGTGCCAGCAGTCCGGGACAGGGCTACGATCAGTACTTC
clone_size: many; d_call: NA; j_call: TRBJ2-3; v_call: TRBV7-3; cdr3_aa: CASSWKQFGGTQYF; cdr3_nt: TGTGCCAGCAGCTGGAAACAATTTGGTGGTACGCAGTATTTT
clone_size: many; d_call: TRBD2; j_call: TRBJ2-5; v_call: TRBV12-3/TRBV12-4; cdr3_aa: CASSLSWVLAGGPGETQYF; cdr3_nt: TGTGCCAGCAGTTTATCATGGGTGCTAGCGGGAGGTCCGGGGGAGACCCAGTACTTC
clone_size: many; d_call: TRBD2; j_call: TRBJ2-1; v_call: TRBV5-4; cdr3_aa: CASSIRLAGSDEQFF; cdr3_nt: TGTGCCAGCAGCATTAGACTAGCGGGAAGCGATGAGCAGTTCTTC
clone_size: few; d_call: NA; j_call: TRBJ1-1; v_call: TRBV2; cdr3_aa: CATKRDTGGAAESFF; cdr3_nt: TGTGCCACCAAGCGGGACACCGGAGGGGCTGCTGAATCTTTCTTT